This T cell receptor (beta chain) was sequenced during a study of blood T cell repertoires in COVID-19. On the study more broadly: Whether acute or convalescent, the COVID-19 samples came from the United States, Italy and Spain.

Sequencing used immunoSEQ multiplex PCR; TCRdb keeps in-frame clones, though not all of them. In the table there are 150,000 to 200,000 clones, 84% of which are singletons. Ages ranged from about 18 to 100 years, with residence in around 24 US areas. Participants' own reports of clinical history determined their cohort assignment. Cohort 3 recovered donors had two negative PCRs, clearance, or symptom resolution. Germline assignment: CDR1 MNHNS and CDR2 SASEGT. The CDR3 extends over 13 amino acids. V was clipped by 1 base and J by 2 bases, with 5 bases between them. This clone was found a few times. The chain links TRBV6-1 to TRBJ1-1, with D unresolved. The sequenced sample consisted of PBMCs or T cells enriched from blood (not recorded which). This clonotype originated in a man over 45 who had recovered from COVID-19. The CDR3 DNA reads as TGTGCCAGCAGTGAAGGTCTTAACACTGAAGCTTTCTTT. It codes for CASSEGLNTEAFF.